Listed here are 10 T cell receptor beta chains from one sample, sequenced in a study of T-cell memory formation after mild COVID-19. TCRdb re-derived calls from the 5' RACE reads in MiXCR, one entry per CDR3 protein. The repertoire holds 450,000 to 650,000 distinct CDR3 sequences, with around 21% as singletons. Sequencing was carried out using PBMCs or a T cell subset sorted from them (not recorded which). Every receptor here comes from an adult woman who had mild COVID-19 (a few samples of this study predate the infection). Cell type and time point are not known.

The V and J genes are TRBV6-6 and TRBJ1-2; D is unclear. The CDR3 consists of 13 residues. Trimming cost V 2 bases and J 7 bases, with 11 bases left between them. Germline CDR1 reads MNHNY; CDR2 reads SVGAGI (reference sequence). The CDR3, as DNA: TGTGCCAGCAGTTACGACACCGGTCGTGGCTACACCTTC. This encodes CASSYDTGRGYTF.

This clonotype was seen only a few times. This chain joins TRBV27 and TRBJ2-3; TRBD1 agrees at 10 bases. The CDR3 totals 19 residues. Trimming removed 4 bases from V and 1 base from J; junction bases left unmatched: 14. Germline V gives CDR1 MNHEY, CDR2 SMNVEV (reference sequence). This chain's CDR3 is CASSSIPGQGISGTDTQYF. The CDR3 nucleotides are TGTGCCAGCAGTTCTATCCCGGGACAGGGGATCTCTGGCACAGATACGCAGTATTTT.

As regards this clonotype: The junction shows a germline mismatch at one end, possibly a read error. The J gene is TRBJ2-7, the V gene TRBV29-1; perhaps TRBD2 as D (6 bases). Per the germline V gene, CDR1 is SQVTM and CDR2 is ANQGSEA. The CDR3 contains 8 residues. CDR3 loop: CSVEGEVF. Written as DNA, the CDR3 is TGCAGCGTTGAGGGGGAGGTCTTC.

J is TRBJ2-7 and V is TRBV14, with 9 nucleotides matching TRBD1. Germline values: CDR1 SGHDN, CDR2 FVKESK. The CDR3 totals 16 residues. Germline trimming cut 4 bases from V and 3 bases from J; bases unmatched to any gene: 10. The CDR3 DNA reads TGTGCCAGCAGCCGACGACCCGGGACAGGGTTCTACGAGCAGTACTTC. Translated, it gives CASSRRPGTGFYEQYF.

This clonotype was observed a few times. CDR3 in amino acids: CASSLRDRGSTEAFF. The CDR3 coding sequence is TGCGCCAGCAGCCTGAGGGACAGGGGCAGCACTGAAGCTTTCTTT. The rearrangement links TRBV5-1 to TRBJ1-1, with 10 bases matching TRBD1. Germline V lookup: CDR1 SGHRS, CDR2 YFSETQ. Trimming removed 4 bases from V and 4 bases from J; junction bases left unmatched: 7. The CDR3 is 15 amino acids.

The chain is built from TRBV7-9 and TRBJ1-2, with TRBD1 matching over 12 bases. With V trimmed by 8 bases and J by 6 bases, 19 bases remained unmatched. The CDR3 consists of 18 residues. The germline CDR1 and CDR2 sequences are SEHNR and FQNEAQ (reference sequence). Here the CDR3 DNA reads TGTGCCAGCCGCCTTCAGGGCATAGGGGACAGGGGGCTAGATGGCTACACCTTC. Translating gives CASRLQGIGDRGLDGYTF.

The chain links TRBV20-1 to TRBJ2-6, with TRBD1 matching over 9 bases. V shed 0 bases, J shed 9 bases, and the junction held 3 bases outside the gene matches. The CDR3 has 14 residues. Germline loops: CDR1 DFQATT, CDR2 SNEGSKA (reference sequence). CDR3 bases: TGCAGTGCTAGAGAGGGGACAGGGAGCAACGTCCTGACTTTC. The encoded protein is CSAREGTGSNVLTF.

This clonotype was detected only a few times. CDR3 nucleotide sequence: TGCAGCGTTGCAGGACGCCTAGCCAATGAGCAGTTCTTC. Translated, it gives CSVAGRLANEQFF. The genes are TRBV29-1 and TRBJ2-1; TRBD2 might be the D (5 bases). Germline V lookup: CDR1 SQVTM, CDR2 ANQGSEA. The CDR3 loop spans 13 amino acids. V shed 4 bases and J shed 6 bases, with 13 bases lying between them.

V gene TRBV19 combines with J gene TRBJ1-2; D might be TRBD1 (6 bases). The CDR3 length is 18 residues. Germline CDR1 is LNHDA and CDR2 is SQIVND (reference sequence). With 5 bases removed from V and 4 bases from J, the gap between germline ends came to 26 bases. As DNA, the CDR3 is TGTGCCAGTAGTGACAAAGGGGGAGGGCTGGGTTCCGCCTATGGCTACACCTTC. Its protein product is CASSDKGGGLGSAYGYTF.

This chain joins TRBV6-5 and TRBJ2-2, with 10 bases identical to TRBD1. The CDR3 runs to 15 residues. The V segment lost 6 bases and the J segment 1 base; nucleotides outside the gene matches: 2. Germline V gene lookup returns CDR1 MNHEY and CDR2 SVGAGI. In nucleotides, the CDR3 is TGTGCCAGCAGCCGGGACAGGGGGAACACCGGGGAGCTGTTTTTT. It translates to CASSRDRGNTGELFF.